This T cell receptor beta chain came from a study of T cells in Graves' hyperthyroidism and ophthalmopathy (dated by TCRdb to the late 2010s). At the level of the whole study: Peripheral blood samples were taken at the time of initial diagnosis, prior to any treatment. TCR V-J signatures able to tell the groups apart were searched for in a discovery cohort of 100 patients, of whom more than 40 had Graves' ophthalmopathy and some 60 had stable Graves' hyperthyroidism. Whether ophthalmopathy could be predicted prospectively was tested in an independent validation cohort made up of roughly 19 hyperthyroidism patients plus 17 patients who later progressed to ophthalmopathy. The roughly 94 discovery patients were randomly divided into training and test sets at a 7:3 ratio. Thyroid tissue and blood T-cell repertoires from about 6 Graves' hyperthyroidism patients were also compared in the study. Once sampling was done, hyperthyroidism patients were given methimazole at a starting dose of 30 mg daily, whereas ophthalmopathy patients were given high-dose intravenous methylprednisolone. According to the paper, TCR Vbeta CDR3 sequencing was carried out on about 140 peripheral blood samples, which came from some 41 ophthalmopathy, around 74 hyperthyroidism and roughly 17 progressor patients.

The paper as a whole reports these results and caveats: Most expanded thyroid clonotypes (frequency above 0.001) were also detected in blood, suggesting blood repertoires may reflect thyroid immune responses. No statistical method was used to fix the sample size in advance, and group allocation was not hidden from the investigators. A 13 V-J signature model separated ophthalmopathy from stable hyperthyroidism, with 87.88% sensitivity and just under 84% specificity in cross-validation and 80%/75% in testing. During validation, the model predicted progression to ophthalmopathy a median of roughly six months ahead of onset, with around 65% sensitivity and roughly 72% specificity.

CDR1 and CDR2, looked up from the germline V gene, are SGHAT and FQNNGV. From the cysteine through the phenylalanine, the CDR3 covers 16 amino acids. Just the 48-base CDR3 DNA is kept, in frame starting at base 1. Clipping removes 5 bases from V and 0 bases from J, with 2 as the unmatched junction base count. Amplification of TCR beta CDR3 regions was carried out from RNA transcripts. The TCR CDR3 was subjected to a first round of RT-PCR using the HTBI primer set and the Qiagen OneStep RT-PCR kit. Libraries were constructed in a second round of multiplex PCR, after which size selection and purification were performed. The libraries were sequenced on an Illumina HiSeq2000 using paired-end 100 bp reads. The source study handled its data this way. SOAPnuke was used to process the raw data, with reads discarded if the reads contained adapters or uncalled bases, had a mean Phred below 15, or lacked an exact constant-primer or identifier match. High-quality paired reads were merged using COPE v1.2.5, and each unique nucleotide sequence was defined as a clonotype. Clonotypes were aligned to IMGT TRBV, TRBD and TRBJ reference segments using MiTCR v1.1. Analysis was restricted to V-J combinations with a frequency above 0.0001, which covered about 99% of repertoires. A TCS score was defined as the ratio between F50 (clonal expansion) and ExV (chaos), using BLOSUM62-based TCRdist between CDR3 peptides within each V-J. Welch's t-statistics and random forest reduced roughly 530 V-J features to 13, which were used in a naive Bayes classifier (R e1071). The public reads were reanalyzed by TCRdb: fastp trimming at Q25, MiXCR alignment, in-frame beta chains only. When rows share a CDR3 protein, they turn into one entry using the most common DNA and genes. The V and J calls here are based on TCRdb, not the publication. The sample table holds approximately 720,000 distinct CDR3 sequences, of which approximately 18% were seen once. Of the sample, approximately 15% falls within the top ten clones.

Hyperthyroidism patients were newly diagnosed, had a disease duration of under 2 months, and were aged 18 to 65 years. Exclusion was applied to patients with uncontrolled infections, other autoimmune diseases, pregnancy or lactation. Diagnoses were established on the basis of clinical symptoms, serum thyroxine and TRAb, thyroid ultrasound, and orbital computed tomography. Blood from progressor patients was drawn when they were first diagnosed with hyperthyroidism, before any ophthalmopathy symptoms appeared. PBMCs were separated from approximately 9.9 ml of fresh peripheral blood using Ficoll-Paque density gradient centrifugation. Patients classed as progressors first received a Graves' hyperthyroidism diagnosis and then went on to develop ophthalmopathy during follow-up. Trizol reagent was used to extract total RNA, and RNA quality was then checked on an Agilent 2100 Bioanalyzer. This clonotype was counted many times. Its antigen specificity is not known. Base qualities are not at hand, and no much larger clone is one base apart.

Source material: blood. This clonotype was obtained from a woman aged 45-65 years with Graves' hyperthyroidism that later progressed to Graves' ophthalmopathy. The chain was built from TRBV11-2 and TRBJ1-4, with TRBD1 identical over 11 junction bases. The CDR3 sequence is CASSLGQGATNEKLFF. In nucleotide form, the sequence is TGTGCCAGCAGCCTGGGACAGGGGGCAACTAATGAAAAACTGTTTTTT.